The source of this T cell receptor beta chain is a study of cytomegalovirus exposure and HLA in healthy donors. As for the study in general: Later, an analysis reported that the 110 or so validation repertoires had used the same platform as the 500 to 750 first-cohort repertoires.

Trimming pared 5 bases from V and 4 bases from J, leaving 11 bases between. The CDR3 contains 13 residues. Germline-derived CDR1 and CDR2 are MGHRA and YSYEKL. Study-wide results and limits: Cytomegalovirus association was listed for 164 TCR beta chains.

A remark on this clone: Its antigen remains unidentified.

Generated by immunoSEQ multiplex PCR, the TCRdb table keeps only in-frame clones and is missing some. The data contain some 98,000 clones, roughly 90% of them singletons. The V and J genes are TRBV4-1 and TRBJ2-5; D possibly corresponds to TRBD2 (6 bases). Sequencing was carried out using PBMCs. This clonotype was sampled from a man aged 18 to 29 in good health and CMV-seropositive. CDR3 protein: CASSDGGVETQYF. DNA of the CDR3: TGCGCCAGCAGCGACGGGGGAGTAGAGACCCAGTACTTC.